The present T cell receptor beta chain was sequenced within a study of cytotoxic CD8 clonotypes in ibrutinib-treated CLL. The V gene end was trimmed by 3 bases and the J gene end by 4 bases; junction bases not matched to a gene: 7. Germline V gene lookup returns CDR1 LGHNA and CDR2 YNFKEQ. CDR3 length equals 17 residues. Data came from immunoSEQ multiplex PCR; TCRdb stores just in-frame clones and leaves some out. This sample carries roughly 220,000 clones, roughly 65% of them seen once, and the ten largest clones take roughly 5.8%. This clone occurred many times. This sample comprised PBMCs, obtained after 12 months of ibrutinib treatment. The genes are TRBV4-2 and TRBJ2-2, with 11 bases aligning to TRBD1. This clonotype was sampled from a human donor with chronic lymphocytic leukemia. CDR3 loop: CASSHAGTGGITGELFF. The CDR3 coding sequence is TGTGCCAGCAGCCACGCCGGGACAGGGGGGATCACCGGGGAGCTGTTTTTT.